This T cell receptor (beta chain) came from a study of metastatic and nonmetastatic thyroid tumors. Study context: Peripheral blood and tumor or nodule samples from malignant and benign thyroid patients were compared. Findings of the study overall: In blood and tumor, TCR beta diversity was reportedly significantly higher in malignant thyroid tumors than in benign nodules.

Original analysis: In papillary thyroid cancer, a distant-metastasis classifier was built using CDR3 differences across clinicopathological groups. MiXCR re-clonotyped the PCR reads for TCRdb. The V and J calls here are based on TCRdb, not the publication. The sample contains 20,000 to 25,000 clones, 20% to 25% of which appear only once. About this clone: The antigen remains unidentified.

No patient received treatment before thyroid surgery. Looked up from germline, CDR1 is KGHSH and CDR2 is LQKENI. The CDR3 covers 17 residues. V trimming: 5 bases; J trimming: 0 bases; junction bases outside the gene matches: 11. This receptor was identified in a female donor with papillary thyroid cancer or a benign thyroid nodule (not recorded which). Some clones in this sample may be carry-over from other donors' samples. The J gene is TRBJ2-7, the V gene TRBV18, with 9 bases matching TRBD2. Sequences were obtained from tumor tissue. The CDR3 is CASSTGLAGPPSYEQYF. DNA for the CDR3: TGTGCCAGCTCAACAGGGCTAGCGGGACCACCCTCCTACGAGCAGTACTTC.